This TCR beta chain originates from a study of blood T cell repertoires in COVID-19. Looking at the study overall: The samples span acute and convalescent COVID-19 from the United States, Italy and Spain. The cDNA or gDNA used as material had been derived from T cells, B-cell-depleted T cells, or PBMCs.

The V end was cut by 3 bases, the J end by 0 bases, with 10 bases between. The V gene's germline CDR1 is MNHNS and CDR2 SASEGT. The CDR3 has 15 amino acids. Worth noting for this clone: This CDR3 is also generated by other DNA sequences in the sample.

Original data processing: Estimated nucleated cell counts came from reference gene primer amplification. Profiled with immunoSEQ multiplex PCR; TCRdb holds only in-frame clones, not every one. Clone size and V and J calls were adopted from that table, with D and trimming inferred from the DNA. This table holds about 310,000 clones, 80% to 90% found once. This clonotype was sampled from a man in his fifties or sixties with active or convalescent COVID-19. The chain joins TRBV6-1 to TRBJ2-3; the D gene is possibly TRBD1 (6 bases). Material: peripheral blood. The CDR3 protein is CASSDRGGSTDTQYF. CDR3 sequence (DNA): TGTGCCAGCAGTGACAGGGGCGGGAGCACAGATACGCAGTATTTT.